This is a list of T cell receptor beta chains from one sample in a study of T cells after yellow fever vaccination. TCRdb used MiXCR to reprocess the 5' RACE reads, holding one entry per CDR3 protein. The sample holds 500,000 to 550,000 distinct CDR3 sequences, less than 25% seen once. Sequencing was performed on PBMCs, taken around 3 weeks after the first yellow fever vaccination. These receptors all stem from a young man who received the YFV17D yellow fever vaccine. The CDR3 runs from the conserved cysteine through the conserved F or W. Each record gives: D gene, J gene, clone size, V gene, CDR3 DNA, CDR3 protein. The D gene is left open where the match is weak. The size of a clone is reported for some rows only, either as once, few or many, or as a class for expanded clones.

d_call: -; j_call: TRBJ2-3; clone_size: -; v_call: TRBV1; cdr3_nt: TGCACCAGCAGCCAACTAGCGGCCAGCACAGATACGCAGTATTTT; cdr3_aa: CTSSQLAASTDTQYF
d_call: TRBD1; j_call: TRBJ2-1; clone_size: once; v_call: TRBV5-4; cdr3_nt: TGTGCCAGCAGCCCAGGGGGCAGGCAGTTCTTC; cdr3_aa: CASSPGGRQFF
d_call: -; j_call: TRBJ1-4; clone_size: many; v_call: TRBV7-2; cdr3_nt: TGTGCCAGCAGCTTGGGGGGCGCAAATGAAAAACTGTTTTTT; cdr3_aa: CASSLGGANEKLFF
d_call: -; j_call: TRBJ2-3; clone_size: -; v_call: TRBV19; cdr3_nt: TGTGCCAGTAGTCACCTCGGGGGAACTAGCACAGATACGCAGTATTTT; cdr3_aa: CASSHLGGTSTDTQYF
d_call: TRBD2; j_call: TRBJ2-1; clone_size: -; v_call: TRBV20-1; cdr3_nt: TGCAGTGCTAATCGTCTAGCGGGGGGCGGTGAGCAGTTCTTC; cdr3_aa: CSANRLAGGGEQFF
d_call: -; j_call: TRBJ2-7; clone_size: -; v_call: TRBV7-2; cdr3_nt: TGTGCCAGCAGCTTAGGAACATTTCCCTACGAGCAGTACTTC; cdr3_aa: CASSLGTFPYEQYF
d_call: TRBD1; j_call: TRBJ2-7; clone_size: few; v_call: TRBV20-1; cdr3_nt: TGCAGTGCTTTGCCACGGACAGGGAGACCCCGCGGGGAGCAGTACTTC; cdr3_aa: CSALPRTGRPRGEQYF
d_call: -; j_call: TRBJ2-7; clone_size: few; v_call: TRBV4-2; cdr3_nt: TGTGCCAGCAGCCAATCCGGAGATTCCTACGAGCAGTACTTC; cdr3_aa: CASSQSGDSYEQYF
d_call: -; j_call: TRBJ2-1; clone_size: -; v_call: TRBV12-3/TRBV12-4; cdr3_nt: TGTGCCAGCAGTTCCTCACCCGTATACAATGAGCAGTTCTTC; cdr3_aa: CASSSSPVYNEQFF
d_call: TRBD1; j_call: TRBJ2-5; clone_size: -; v_call: TRBV24-1; cdr3_nt: TGTGCCACCAGTGATTTGCGGGGAGGGACAGGGGAGACCCAGTACTTC; cdr3_aa: CATSDLRGGTGETQYF
d_call: -; j_call: TRBJ1-5; clone_size: few; v_call: TRBV15; cdr3_nt: TGTGCCACCAGCAGAGACTATCAGCCCCAGCATTTT; cdr3_aa: CATSRDYQPQHF
d_call: -; j_call: TRBJ2-7; clone_size: -; v_call: TRBV7-9; cdr3_nt: TGTGCCAGCAGCTTAAGAGAGCGGTACGAGCAGTACTTC; cdr3_aa: CASSLRERYEQYF
d_call: -; j_call: TRBJ2-7; clone_size: -; v_call: TRBV4-3; cdr3_nt: TGCGCCAGCAGCCAAGATGGCGGCACCTACGAGCAGTACTTC; cdr3_aa: CASSQDGGTYEQYF
d_call: TRBD1; j_call: TRBJ2-7; clone_size: few; v_call: TRBV10-3; cdr3_nt: TGTGCCATCAGCTCCGGGACAGGGGTATCCTACGAGCAGTACTTC; cdr3_aa: CAISSGTGVSYEQYF
d_call: -; j_call: TRBJ2-5; clone_size: few; v_call: TRBV24-1; cdr3_nt: TGTGCCACCAGTGGGGGCTCCTCGGGTAAAGAGACCCAGTACTTC; cdr3_aa: CATSGGSSGKETQYF
d_call: -; j_call: TRBJ2-2; clone_size: few; v_call: TRBV9; cdr3_nt: TGTGCCAGCAGCGTAGACAACACCGGGGAGCTGTTTTTT; cdr3_aa: CASSVDNTGELFF
d_call: TRBD2; j_call: TRBJ2-2; clone_size: many; v_call: TRBV12-3/TRBV12-4; cdr3_nt: TGTGCCAGCAGTTTTTTGACTAGCGGGACCGGGGAGCTGTTTTTT; cdr3_aa: CASSFLTSGTGELFF
d_call: TRBD2; j_call: TRBJ2-5; clone_size: few; v_call: TRBV5-4; cdr3_nt: TGTGCCAGCAGCTTGGCCGGGACTAGCGGGACCCAGTACTTC; cdr3_aa: CASSLAGTSGTQYF
d_call: -; j_call: TRBJ2-1; clone_size: -; v_call: TRBV12-3/TRBV12-4; cdr3_nt: TGTGCCAGCAGTCCCCAGGACTTGGTAGCGGAGCAGTTCTTC; cdr3_aa: CASSPQDLVAEQFF
d_call: TRBD1; j_call: TRBJ2-5; clone_size: few; v_call: TRBV7-9; cdr3_nt: TGTGCCAGCAAGCCGGGACAGGGTAGAGAGACCCAGTACTTC; cdr3_aa: CASKPGQGRETQYF
d_call: -; j_call: TRBJ1-2; clone_size: -; v_call: TRBV5-1; cdr3_nt: TGCGCCAGCAGCGCGGCCGTAACCGGGGGCTACACCTTC; cdr3_aa: CASSAAVTGGYTF
d_call: TRBD2; j_call: TRBJ2-1; clone_size: -; v_call: TRBV7-9; cdr3_nt: TGTGCCAGCAGCGCGGGGGTCATCTACAATGAGCAGTTCTTC; cdr3_aa: CASSAGVIYNEQFF
d_call: -; j_call: TRBJ2-3; clone_size: few; v_call: TRBV10-3; cdr3_nt: TGTGCCATCAGTGCCCAACAGGGCGTACGCACAGATACGCAGTATTTT; cdr3_aa: CAISAQQGVRTDTQYF
d_call: -; j_call: TRBJ1-5; clone_size: many; v_call: TRBV12-3/TRBV12-4; cdr3_nt: TGTGCCAGCAGTTTGGAGACACCGGTTCAGCCCCAGCATTTT; cdr3_aa: CASSLETPVQPQHF
d_call: TRBD2; j_call: TRBJ2-3; clone_size: -; v_call: TRBV27; cdr3_nt: TGTGCCAGCAGTTCAGGGACTAGCGGGGACAGCACAGATACGCAGTATTTT; cdr3_aa: CASSSGTSGDSTDTQYF
d_call: -; j_call: TRBJ2-7; clone_size: few; v_call: TRBV7-9; cdr3_nt: TGTGCCAGCAGCCTGGACCTTTTGAAAGGCGAGCAGTACTTC; cdr3_aa: CASSLDLLKGEQYF
d_call: TRBD2; j_call: TRBJ2-1; clone_size: few; v_call: TRBV2; cdr3_nt: TGTGCCAGCAGTGAGACGGGAGGTCGACCCTACAATGAGCAGTTCTTC; cdr3_aa: CASSETGGRPYNEQFF
d_call: TRBD1; j_call: TRBJ2-1; clone_size: few; v_call: TRBV7-3; cdr3_nt: TGTGCCAGCAGCCAGGGGGGGACAGGGAGGGGTATAAGTGAGCAGTTCTTC; cdr3_aa: CASSQGGTGRGISEQFF
d_call: -; j_call: TRBJ1-2; clone_size: few; v_call: TRBV5-1; cdr3_nt: TGCGCCAGCAGACAGGGTAGTGGTGTAGGCTACACCTTC; cdr3_aa: CASRQGSGVGYTF
d_call: -; j_call: TRBJ2-7; clone_size: few; v_call: TRBV6-1; cdr3_nt: TGTGCCAGCAGTCCCGGGTTAGTCGACGAGCAGTACTTC; cdr3_aa: CASSPGLVDEQYF
d_call: -; j_call: TRBJ2-7; clone_size: few; v_call: TRBV7-9; cdr3_nt: TGTGCCAGCAGCTTTACGACAGCCTTGTACGAGCAGTACTTC; cdr3_aa: CASSFTTALYEQYF
d_call: -; j_call: TRBJ1-1; clone_size: -; v_call: TRBV12-3/TRBV12-4; cdr3_nt: TGTGCCAGCAGCTATATGGGGGACACTGAAGCTTTCTTT; cdr3_aa: CASSYMGDTEAFF
d_call: -; j_call: TRBJ1-2; clone_size: few; v_call: TRBV29-1; cdr3_nt: TGCAGCGACAGCGGGTTAGGAGGCTACACCTTC; cdr3_aa: CSDSGLGGYTF
d_call: -; j_call: TRBJ2-1; clone_size: few; v_call: TRBV20-1; cdr3_nt: TGCAGTGCTACTGGACTTTCCCCATCCTACAATGAGCAGTTCTTC; cdr3_aa: CSATGLSPSYNEQFF
d_call: -; j_call: TRBJ1-1; clone_size: many; v_call: TRBV5-4; cdr3_nt: TGTGCCAGCAGCTTTTTAAGTGAAGCTTTCTTT; cdr3_aa: CASSFLSEAFF
d_call: -; j_call: TRBJ2-7; clone_size: few; v_call: TRBV21-1; cdr3_nt: TGTGCCAGCAGCGAGGAGGGAGGGTCCTACGAGCAGTACTTC; cdr3_aa: CASSEEGGSYEQYF
d_call: TRBD2; j_call: TRBJ2-5; clone_size: -; v_call: TRBV7-6; cdr3_nt: TGTGCCAGCAGCTTGTCGCCGGGACTAGCGGGGGGGCCGGAGACCCAGTACTTC; cdr3_aa: CASSLSPGLAGGPETQYF
d_call: TRBD1; j_call: TRBJ1-5; clone_size: -; v_call: TRBV7-2; cdr3_nt: TGTGCCAGCAGATCCGGACAGGGATATCAGCCCCAGCATTTT; cdr3_aa: CASRSGQGYQPQHF
d_call: -; j_call: TRBJ2-7; clone_size: many; v_call: TRBV7-6; cdr3_nt: TGTGCCAGCAGCTTAGAAACAGGGAGCTACGAGCAGTACTTC; cdr3_aa: CASSLETGSYEQYF